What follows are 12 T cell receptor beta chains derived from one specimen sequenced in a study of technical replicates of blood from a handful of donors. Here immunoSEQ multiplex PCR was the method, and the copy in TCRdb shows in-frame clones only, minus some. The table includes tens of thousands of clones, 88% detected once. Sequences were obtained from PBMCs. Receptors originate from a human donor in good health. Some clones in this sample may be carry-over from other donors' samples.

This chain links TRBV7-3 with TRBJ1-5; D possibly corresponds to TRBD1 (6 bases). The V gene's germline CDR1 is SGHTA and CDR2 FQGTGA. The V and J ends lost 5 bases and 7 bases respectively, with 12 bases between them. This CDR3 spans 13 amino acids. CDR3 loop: CASSPTGGQPQHF. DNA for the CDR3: TGTGCCAGCAGCCCAACGGGGGGCCAGCCCCAGCATTTT.

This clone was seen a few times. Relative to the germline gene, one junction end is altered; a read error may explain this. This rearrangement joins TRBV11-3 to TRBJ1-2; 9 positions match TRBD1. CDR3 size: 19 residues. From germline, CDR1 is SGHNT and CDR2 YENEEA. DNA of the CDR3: TGTGCCAGCAGCGTAGATGGGATGGCACAGGGGGCAGAAGACTATGGCTACACCTTC. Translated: CASSVDGMAQGAEDYGYTF.

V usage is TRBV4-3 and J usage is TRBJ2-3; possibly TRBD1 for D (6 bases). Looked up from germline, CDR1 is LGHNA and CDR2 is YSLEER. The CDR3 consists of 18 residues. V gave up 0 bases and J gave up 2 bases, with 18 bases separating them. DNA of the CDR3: TGCGCCAGCAGCCAAGATTGGGGCAGGGGCCGTCTCACAGATACGCAGTATTTT. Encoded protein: CASSQDWGRGRLTDTQYF.

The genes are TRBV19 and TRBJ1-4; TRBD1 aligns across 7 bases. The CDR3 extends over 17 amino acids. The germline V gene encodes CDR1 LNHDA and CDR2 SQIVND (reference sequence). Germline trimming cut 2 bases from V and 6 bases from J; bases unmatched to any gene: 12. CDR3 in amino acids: CASSIMGQPGGDEKLFF. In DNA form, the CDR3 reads TGTGCCAGTAGTATAATGGGACAGCCGGGAGGGGATGAAAAACTGTTTTTT.

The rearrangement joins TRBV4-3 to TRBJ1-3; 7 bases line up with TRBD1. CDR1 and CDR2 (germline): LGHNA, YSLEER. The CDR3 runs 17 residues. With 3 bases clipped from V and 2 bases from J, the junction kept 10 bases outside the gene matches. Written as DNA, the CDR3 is TGCGCCAGCAGCCATCATATTACAGGGGCTCCTGGAAACACCATATATTTT. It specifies CASSHHITGAPGNTIYF.

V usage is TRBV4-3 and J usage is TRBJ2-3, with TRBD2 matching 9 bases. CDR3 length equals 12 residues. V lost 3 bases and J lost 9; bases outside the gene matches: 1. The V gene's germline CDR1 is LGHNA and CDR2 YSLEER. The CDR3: CASSQGLATQYF. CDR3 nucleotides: TGCGCCAGCAGCCAGGGACTAGCCACGCAGTATTTT.

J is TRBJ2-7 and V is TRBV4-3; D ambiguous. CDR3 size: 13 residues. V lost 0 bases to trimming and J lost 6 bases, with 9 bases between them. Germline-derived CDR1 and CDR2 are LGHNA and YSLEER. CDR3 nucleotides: TGCGCCAGCAGCCAAGATTTGTCAGGCGAGCAGTACTTC. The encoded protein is CASSQDLSGEQYF.

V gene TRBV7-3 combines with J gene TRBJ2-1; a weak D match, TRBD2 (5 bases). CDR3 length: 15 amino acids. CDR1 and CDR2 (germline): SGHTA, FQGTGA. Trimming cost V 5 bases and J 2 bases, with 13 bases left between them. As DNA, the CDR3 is TGTGCCAGCAGCCTCGGGGTCGGGGCCTACAATGAGCAGTTCTTC. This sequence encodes CASSLGVGAYNEQFF.

The chain's CDR3 is CASSPFANPYSYNEQFF. The CDR3 coding sequence is TGTGCCAGCAGCCCGTTCGCCAACCCCTATTCCTACAATGAGCAGTTCTTC. This sequence joins TRBV7-9 and TRBJ2-1; D remains unclear. Germline-derived CDR1 and CDR2 are SEHNR and FQNEAQ (reference sequence). The CDR3 length is 17 residues. Deletions cut 5 bases from V and 1 base from J, with 18 bases between.

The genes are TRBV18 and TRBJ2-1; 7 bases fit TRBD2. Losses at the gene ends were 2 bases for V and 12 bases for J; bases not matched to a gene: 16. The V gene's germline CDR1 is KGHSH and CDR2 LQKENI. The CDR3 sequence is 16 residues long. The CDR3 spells CASSPTHPGLSLGQFF. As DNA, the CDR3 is TGTGCCAGCTCACCAACACATCCGGGACTAAGTTTGGGGCAGTTCTTC.

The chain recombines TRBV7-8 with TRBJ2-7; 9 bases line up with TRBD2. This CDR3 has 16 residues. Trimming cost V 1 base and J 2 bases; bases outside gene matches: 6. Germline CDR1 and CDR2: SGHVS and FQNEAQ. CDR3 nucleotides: TGTGCCAGCAGCTTAGAGAAGCGGGGGGCCGCCTACGAGCAGTACTTC. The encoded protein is CASSLEKRGAAYEQYF.

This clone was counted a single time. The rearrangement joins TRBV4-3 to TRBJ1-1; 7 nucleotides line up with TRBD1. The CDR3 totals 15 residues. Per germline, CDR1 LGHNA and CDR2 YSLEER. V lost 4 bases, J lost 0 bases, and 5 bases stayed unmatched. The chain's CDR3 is CASSRDRALNTEAFF. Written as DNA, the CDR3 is TGCGCCAGCAGCCGAGACAGGGCCCTGAACACTGAAGCTTTCTTT.